These 15 T cell receptor beta chains share one sample of origin, sequenced in a study of T cells in localized non-small cell lung cancer (TCRdb year 2020). The library was built by means of the immunoSEQ multiplex PCR assay. TCRdb carries this immuneACCESS record with in-frame sequences only. Its versions omit some clonotypes, under half of them owing to an unresolved V gene in the studies checked, with the rest unexplained. The sample profile shows approximately 83,000 clones; about 88% of them were found once. The top ten hold less than 25% of the sample. This sample comprised peripheral blood, obtained before any cancer treatment. These TCRs come from a woman between 40 and 69 years old with stage I squamous cell lung carcinoma.

This clone showed up many times. The gene calls are TRBV15 and TRBJ2-3; possibly TRBD1 or TRBD2 for D (6 bases each). This CDR3 spans 16 amino acids. Germline CDR1 reads LNHNV; CDR2 reads YYDKDF (reference sequence). The V gene lost 2 bases and the J gene lost 5 bases, with 17 bases spanning the gap. The CDR3 nucleotides read TGTGCCACCAGCAGACCCAAGGGGGGCCTTGGAGATACGCAGTATTTT. Its protein is CATSRPKGGLGDTQYF.

V usage is TRBV30 and J usage is TRBJ1-2, with 8 nucleotides matching TRBD1. The germline V gene has CDR1 GTSNPN and CDR2 SVGIG (reference sequence). V shed 2 bases, J shed 0 bases, and the junction held 8 bases outside the gene matches. This CDR3 has 16 amino acids. The CDR3 is CAWSPKPGQANYGYTF. CDR3 coding DNA: TGTGCCTGGAGTCCGAAGCCGGGACAGGCTAACTATGGCTACACCTTC.

The V call is TRBV5-1, the J call TRBJ1-2; TRBD1 might be the D (5 bases). Germline V gene sequence: CDR1 SGHRS, CDR2 YFSETQ. Trimming removed 0 bases from V and 8 bases from J, with 8 bases in between. The CDR3 totals 12 residues. CDR3 sequence reads: CASSLERGGYTF. CDR3 bases: TGCGCCAGCAGCTTGGAGAGGGGCGGCTACACCTTC.

The chain combines TRBV5-4 with TRBJ2-3; 8 positions agree with TRBD1. There are 16 residues in the CDR3. Germline-derived CDR1 and CDR2 are SGHNT and YYREEE (reference sequence). The ends lost 3 bases at V and 3 bases at J; junction bases unmatched: 9. The CDR3 loop reads CASSSSTGESTDTQYF. In DNA, the CDR3 is TGTGCCAGCAGCTCCTCGACAGGGGAGTCTACAGATACGCAGTATTTT.

The chain has TRBV5-1 and TRBJ1-1, with 12 bases aligning to TRBD1. CDR1 and CDR2 (germline): SGHRS, YFSETQ. The CDR3 runs 14 residues. The V segment lost 5 bases and the J segment 6 bases; nucleotides outside the gene matches: 5. The CDR3: CASRWDRGRPEAFF. As DNA, the CDR3 is TGCGCCAGCAGGTGGGACAGGGGGCGTCCTGAAGCTTTCTTT.

This rearrangement joins TRBV13 to TRBJ1-5; D ambiguous. The CDR3 is made up of 14 amino acids. V lost 0 bases, J lost 7 bases, and 10 bases lay in between. From germline, CDR1 is PRHDT and CDR2 FYEKMQ (reference sequence). The CDR3, as DNA: TGTGCCAGCAGCTTAGGGACGGGAGGGCAGCCCCAGCATTTT. Protein product: CASSLGTGGQPQHF.

The rearrangement joins TRBV18 to TRBJ2-1; TRBD2 aligns across 7 bases. Germline V gene data show CDR1 as KGHSH and CDR2 as LQKENI. This CDR3 region has 14 residues. V trimming: 2 bases; J trimming: 8 bases; junction bases outside the gene matches: 6. CDR3 sequence reads: CASSPTLASDEQFF. The CDR3 DNA reads TGTGCCAGCTCACCAACACTAGCGTCCGATGAGCAGTTCTTC.

The chain has TRBV4-2 and TRBJ1-2; 7 positions agree with TRBD1. The CDR3 spans 15 residues. Germline assignment: CDR1 LGHNA and CDR2 YNFKEQ. The J segment lost 4 bases and the V segment lost 1 base, leaving 6 bases of the junction unmatched. CDR3 region: CASSQVGQQIYGYTF. The CDR3 coding sequence is TGTGCCAGCAGCCAAGTGGGACAGCAAATCTATGGCTACACCTTC.

The chain carries TRBV7-9 and TRBJ2-7; no clear D gene. The CDR3 spans 15 residues. V lost 1 base to trimming and J lost 7 bases, with 17 bases between them. Germline CDR1 reads SEHNR; CDR2 reads FQNEAQ (reference sequence). The CDR3 spells CASSLEGNPAREQYF. CDR3 coding DNA: TGTGCCAGCAGCTTAGAAGGGAACCCAGCGCGGGAGCAGTACTTC.

This chain links TRBV6-5 with TRBJ2-7, with 7 positions matching TRBD1. CDR1 is MNHEY, CDR2 SVGAGI, per germline. The CDR3 runs 15 residues. Trimming took 5 bases from V and 2 from J; bases not matched to a gene: 9. CDR3 bases: TGTGCCAGCAGTGGAGACAGGGCCGGTCCCTACGAGCAGTACTTC. Its protein product is CASSGDRAGPYEQYF.

The CDR3: CASMPGQGNTIYF. CDR3 nucleotide sequence: TGCGCCAGCATGCCGGGACAGGGAAACACCATATATTTT. This rearrangement joins TRBV5-1 to TRBJ1-3; 7 bases align to TRBD1. Germline assignment: CDR1 SGHRS and CDR2 YFSETQ. The CDR3 sequence is 13 residues long. V lost 6 bases, J lost 4 bases, and 4 bases stayed unmatched.

This clone was observed a single time. V gene TRBV27 combines with J gene TRBJ1-1; D is ambiguous. This CDR3 is built from 12 residues. V was trimmed by 9 bases and J by 0 bases, leaving 8 bases between them. The germline CDR1 and CDR2 sequences are MNHEY and SMNVEV (reference sequence). In DNA form, the CDR3 reads TGTGCCAGTCGGACGGTGAACACTGAAGCTTTCTTT. Translating gives CASRTVNTEAFF.

The chain has TRBV19 and TRBJ2-1; 8 bases agree with TRBD2. Germline V gene data show CDR1 as LNHDA and CDR2 as SQIVND (reference sequence). The V gene end was trimmed by 4 bases and the J gene end by 0 bases; junction bases not matched to a gene: 5. This CDR3 has 16 residues. CDR3 bases: TGTGCCAGTAGTACCCCCGGGACTAGCTCCTACAATGAGCAGTTCTTC. Translation: CASSTPGTSSYNEQFF.

The rearrangement links TRBV5-1 to TRBJ1-6; no firm D call. Trimming removed 5 bases from V and 8 bases from J, with 17 bases in between. Per the germline V gene, CDR1 is SGHRS and CDR2 is YFSETQ. This CDR3 is built from 15 residues. CDR3: CASSAEGLAHSPLHF. For the CDR3, the DNA is TGCGCCAGCAGTGCCGAGGGCCTCGCACATTCACCCCTCCACTTT.

Only one count was recorded for this clone. This chain connects TRBV6-4 to TRBJ1-5; possible D gene TRBD1, 5 bases. V was pared by 7 bases and J by 2 bases, with 15 bases between. The CDR3 sequence is 15 residues long. CDR1 and CDR2 (germline): MRHNA, SNTAGT. The CDR3 DNA is TGTGCCAGCATTCCAGGGAGGCGAGGCAATCAGCCCCAGCATTTT. Encoded protein: CASIPGRRGNQPQHF.